The T cell receptor beta chain under discussion was sequenced for a study of T cell responses to AZD1222 COVID-19 vaccine. General study findings and limits: Dominant at 160-218 and 743-854, vaccine-associated CD4 TCRs also spanned spike. Spike-specific TCR breadth rose after two AZD1222 doses, and depth rose as well. Samples come after the peak T cell response, not at day 14. The number of AZD1222 recipients seropositive at baseline was only 5 to 7.

On this clone: What it binds is unknown.

Assay used: immunoSEQ multiplex PCR; TCRdb lists only in-frame clones, some missing. The sample includes roughly 100,000 clones, about 85% of them seen just once. The clonotype originates from an adult who received the AZD1222 COVID-19 vaccine. The specimen was peripheral blood, collected 28 days after the second AZD1222 dose.

The CDR3 loop is CASSSLREDFSYEQYF. The CDR3 DNA sequence: TGTGCCAGCAGCTCTCTGCGGGAGGACTTCTCCTACGAGCAGTACTTC. This chain links TRBV7-3 with TRBJ2-7, with 8 nucleotides matching TRBD2. Germline loops: CDR1 SGHTA, CDR2 FQGTGA. V lost 4 bases to trimming and J lost 0 bases; unmatched junction nucleotides: 8. This CDR3 is 16 amino acids long.